This T cell receptor beta chain was documented in a study of T cell repertoires in cytomegalovirus infection. Study-wide context: Well-studied HLA-B-restricted epitopes and recently identified HLA-C-restricted epitopes of CMV were both used in the study. Based on public TCR beta signatures, there were indications of CMV infection and of a matching HLA type. Whole-study results and caveats: Across the ex vivo response, the dominant clonotypes were HLA-C-restricted CMV-specific TCR beta clonotypes. Frequencies of public TCR beta families were cumulated, and this identified carriers of CMV plus the relevant HLA.

In TCRdb, the reads were re-called with MiXCR into one record per CDR3 protein. Among some 940,000 distinct CDR3 sequences listed, around a third were seen once. This clonotype was observed at least ten times. What it recognizes is unknown. The CDR3 length is 14 residues. V gave up 0 bases and J gave up 4 bases, with 10 bases separating them. Per germline, CDR1 DFQATT and CDR2 SNEGSKA (reference sequence). This receptor was identified in a human donor in good health (CMV status not recorded). Some clones in this sample may be carry-over from other donors' samples. V and J are TRBV20-1 and TRBJ2-1; D is unresolved. Sequences were derived from cultured CD8+ T cells from PBMCs, sampled from culture after CMV antigen stimulation. In nucleotides, the CDR3 is TGCAGTGCTAGAGATGGAAGGCGTTACAATGAGCAGTTCTTC. Its translation is CSARDGRRYNEQFF.